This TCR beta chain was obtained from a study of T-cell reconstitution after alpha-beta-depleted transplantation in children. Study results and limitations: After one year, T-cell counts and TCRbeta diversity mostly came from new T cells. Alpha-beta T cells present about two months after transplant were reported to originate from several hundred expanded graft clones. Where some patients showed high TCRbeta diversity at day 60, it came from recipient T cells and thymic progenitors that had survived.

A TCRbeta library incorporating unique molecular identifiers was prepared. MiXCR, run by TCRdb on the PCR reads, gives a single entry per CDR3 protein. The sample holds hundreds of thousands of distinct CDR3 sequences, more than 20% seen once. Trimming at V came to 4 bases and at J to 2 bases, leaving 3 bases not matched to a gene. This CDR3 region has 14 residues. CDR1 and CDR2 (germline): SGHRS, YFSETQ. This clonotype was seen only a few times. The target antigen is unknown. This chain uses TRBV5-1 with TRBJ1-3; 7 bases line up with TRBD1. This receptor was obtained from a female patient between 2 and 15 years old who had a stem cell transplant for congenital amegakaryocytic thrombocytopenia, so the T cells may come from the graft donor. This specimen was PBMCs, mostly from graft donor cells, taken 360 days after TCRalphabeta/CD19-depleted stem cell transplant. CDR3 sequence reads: CASSPQGPGNTIYF. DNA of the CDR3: TGCGCCAGCAGCCCACAGGGGCCTGGAAACACCATATATTTT.